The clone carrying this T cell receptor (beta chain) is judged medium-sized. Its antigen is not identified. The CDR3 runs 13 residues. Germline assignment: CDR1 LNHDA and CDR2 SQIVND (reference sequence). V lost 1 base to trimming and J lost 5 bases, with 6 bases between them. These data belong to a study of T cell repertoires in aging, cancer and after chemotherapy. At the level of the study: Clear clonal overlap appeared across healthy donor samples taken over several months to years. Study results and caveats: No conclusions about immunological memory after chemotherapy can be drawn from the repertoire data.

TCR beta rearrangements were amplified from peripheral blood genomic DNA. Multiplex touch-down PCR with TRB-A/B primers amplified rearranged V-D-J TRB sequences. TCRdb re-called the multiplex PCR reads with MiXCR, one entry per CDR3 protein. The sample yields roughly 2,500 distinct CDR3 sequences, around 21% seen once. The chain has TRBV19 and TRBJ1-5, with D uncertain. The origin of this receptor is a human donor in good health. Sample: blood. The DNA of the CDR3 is TGTGCCAGTAGTATAGGGCTCTATCAGCCCCAGCATTTT. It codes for CASSIGLYQPQHF.